A single sample gave rise to the 29 T cell receptor beta chains below, sequenced in a study of blood T cell repertoires in COVID-19. Profiling relied on immunoSEQ multiplex PCR, and the TCRdb table lists in-frame clones only, not all of them. Among over 110,000 clones listed, over 80% were seen once. Sequencing used peripheral blood. The receptors here all came from a woman aged 45-59 years with acute or convalescent COVID-19.

This chain uses TRBV12-3 or TRBV12-4 with TRBJ2-5; D call uncertain. Between the trimmed V and J ends, which lost 3 bases and 5 bases, there was a span of 7 bases. This CDR3 is 12 amino acids long. CDR3 residues: CASSFTRETQYF. The CDR3 nucleotides read TGTGCCAGCAGTTTTACTCGGGAGACCCAGTACTTC.

This chain uses TRBV2 with TRBJ2-2; the match to TRBD2 covers 15 bases. CDR1 SNHLY and CDR2 FYNNEI come from the germline V gene. With 2 bases clipped from V and 5 bases from J, the junction kept 3 bases outside the gene matches. The CDR3 is 17 residues long. The CDR3 DNA is TGTGCCAGCAGTGAATCGGGGACTAGCGGGAGGACCGGGGAGCTGTTTTTT. It yields the protein CASSESGTSGRTGELFF.

The count of this clone is one. The chain uses TRBV6-5 and TRBJ2-5; 7 nucleotides line up with TRBD2. CDR1 is MNHEY, CDR2 SVGAGI, per germline. The V and J ends lost 0 bases and 4 bases, in that order; junction bases with no gene match: 5. The CDR3 has 15 amino acids. CDR3 DNA sequence: TGTGCCAGCAGTTACTCGATCAGGGAGGGAGAGACCCAGTACTTC. This codes for CASSYSIREGETQYF.

V is TRBV18 and J is TRBJ1-1, with D possibly matching TRBD1 (6 bases). Germline assignment: CDR1 KGHSH and CDR2 LQKENI. The CDR3 runs 15 residues. Trimming removed 4 bases from V and 0 bases from J, with 12 bases in between. In DNA form, the CDR3 reads TGTGCCAGCTCACTGACAGGAGCCGTGAACACTGAAGCTTTCTTT. This translates into CASSLTGAVNTEAFF.

V usage is TRBV3-1 (or the pseudogene TRBV3-2) and J usage is TRBJ2-7; 10 nucleotides align to TRBD1. The CDR3 runs 18 residues. Trimming at V came to 0 bases and at J to 3 bases, leaving 11 bases not matched to a gene. CDR1 and CDR2 (germline): LGHDT, YNNKEL (reference sequence). CDR3 nucleotides: TGTGCCAGCAGCCAAGAGCACGGGGGACAGGGGAACCTCTACGAGCAGTACTTC. This sequence encodes CASSQEHGGQGNLYEQYF.

CDR3 in amino acids: CASSQGFGTFSLTNTGELFF. The CDR3 DNA reads TGTGCCAGCAGCCAAGGCTTCGGGACATTTAGCCTTACGAACACCGGGGAGCTGTTTTTT. The chain carries TRBV3-1 (or the pseudogene TRBV3-2) and TRBJ2-2; perhaps TRBD1 as D (6 bases). The CDR3 has 20 residues. V was trimmed by 1 base and J by 0 bases, leaving 21 bases between them. Looked up from germline, CDR1 is LGHDT and CDR2 is YNNKEL (reference sequence).

The chain links TRBV6-5 to TRBJ1-5, with D perhaps TRBD1 (5 bases). This CDR3 has 13 residues. CDR1 MNHEY and CDR2 SVGAGI come from the germline V gene. V was shortened by 6 bases and J by 5 bases, with 11 bases between the two germline ends. CDR3 nucleotide sequence: TGTGCCAGCAGGCGGGACGAACATCAGCCCCAGCATTTT. Protein sequence: CASRRDEHQPQHF.

This chain joins TRBV21-1 and TRBJ2-7; TRBD2 is the table's D call, not checked against the DNA. TRBV21-1 is classified as a pseudogene. The CDR3 covers 17 residues. The CDR3 spells CASSNFTEALLTYEQYF. In DNA, the CDR3 is TGTGCCAGCAGCAATTTTACCGAGGCTTTACTTACCTACGAGCAGTACTTC.

The sample holds one count of this clone. The V call is TRBV10-1, the J call TRBJ2-2; TRBD1 matches 10 bases. The junction had 4 bases not matched to a gene; V was cut back by 5 bases and J by 4 bases. Germline V gene data show CDR1 as WNHNN and CDR2 as SYGVQD (reference sequence). CDR3 size: 15 residues. CDR3 nucleotide sequence: TGCGCCAGCAGTACGGGACAGGGGACCACCGGGGAGCTGTTTTTT. Protein product: CASSTGQGTTGELFF.

The V and J genes are TRBV7-2 and TRBJ1-2; 8 positions agree with TRBD1. There are 17 residues in the CDR3. The J segment lost 3 bases and the V segment lost 4 bases, leaving 13 bases of the junction unmatched. The germline V gene encodes CDR1 SGHTA and CDR2 FQGNSA. Here the CDR3 DNA reads TGTGCCAGCAGCTCGAGGCAGGGGGCCCTAATAGACTATGGCTACACCTTC. Translation: CASSSRQGALIDYGYTF.

The rearrangement joins TRBV24-1 to TRBJ1-2; 7 nucleotides agree with TRBD1. The germline V gene encodes CDR1 KGHDR and CDR2 SFDVKD. This CDR3 has 15 amino acids. V shed 4 bases, J shed 4 bases, and the junction held 8 bases outside the gene matches. The CDR3 reads CATSDRDSGSYGYTF. DNA for the CDR3: TGTGCCACCAGTGACCGGGACAGTGGAAGCTATGGCTACACCTTC.

This chain uses TRBV3-1 (or the pseudogene TRBV3-2) with TRBJ2-7; 10 nucleotides match TRBD2. The length of the CDR3 is 14 residues. After removal of 4 bases from V and 5 bases from J, the junction contained 5 bases not matched to a gene. Per germline, CDR1 LGHDT and CDR2 YNNKEL (reference sequence). The CDR3 DNA is TGTGCCAGCAGCCGGGGACTAGCGAGCGACGAGCAGTACTTC. Translated: CASSRGLASDEQYF.

The chain combines TRBV7-9 with TRBJ1-3; no reliable D call. Trimming stripped 8 bases from V and 4 bases from J, with 15 bases between. Per the germline V gene, CDR1 is SEHNR and CDR2 is FQNEAQ (reference sequence). This CDR3 has 14 residues. In DNA form, the CDR3 reads TGTGCCAGCTCTGGACGGGGAGCGGGAAACACCATATATTTT. Translating it yields CASSGRGAGNTIYF. The variable domain in full, completed from reference TRBV7-9 and TRBJ1-3, reads DTGVSQNPRHKITKRGQNVTFRCDPISEHNRLYWYRQTLGQGPEFLTYFQNEAQLEKSRLLSDRFSAERPKGSFSTLEIQRTEQGDSAMYLCASSGRGAGNTIYFGEGSWLTVV.

The V gene is TRBV30, the J gene TRBJ2-7; 8 bases match TRBD1. Germline V gene lookup returns CDR1 GTSNPN and CDR2 SVGIG (reference sequence). V trimming: 3 bases; J trimming: 2 bases; junction bases outside the gene matches: 3. The CDR3 contains 13 residues. The CDR3 sequence is CAWRRQGTYEQYF. The CDR3 bases are TGTGCCTGGAGGAGACAGGGGACCTACGAGCAGTACTTC.

This chain uses TRBV7-8 with TRBJ2-7, with D perhaps matching TRBD1 (5 bases). V dropped 5 bases and J dropped 5 bases, with 10 bases sitting between them. CDR3 length: 12 residues. Germline lookup yields CDR1 SGHVS and CDR2 FQNEAQ. The CDR3 nucleotides are TGTGCCAGCAGCCCCCAGGGAAACGAGCAGTACTTC. Translated: CASSPQGNEQYF.

The chain uses TRBV4-2 and TRBJ2-5; 10 bases map to TRBD2. Per the germline V gene, CDR1 is LGHNA and CDR2 is YNFKEQ. Losses at the gene ends were 0 bases for V and 5 bases for J; bases not matched to a gene: 18. The CDR3 consists of 20 residues. CDR3 nucleotides: TGTGCCAGCAGCCAAGATACCAGCGGGGGGGCAGGGGGCCACAGCGAGACCCAGTACTTC. Translation: CASSQDTSGGAGGHSETQYF.

The chain combines TRBV19 with TRBJ2-5, with 9 bases fitting TRBD1. The germline V gene encodes CDR1 LNHDA and CDR2 SQIVND (reference sequence). CDR3 length equals 16 residues. V dropped 2 bases and J dropped 2; count of bases not matched to a gene: 6. In DNA, the CDR3 is TGTGCCAGTAGTATATGGGGACAGGGAAAGCAAGAGACCCAGTACTTC. Amino acids: CASSIWGQGKQETQYF.

The chain uses TRBV5-1 and TRBJ2-1, with D possibly matching TRBD2 (6 bases). V dropped 0 bases and J dropped 4 bases, with 11 bases sitting between them. The CDR3 spans 15 residues. Germline V gene lookup returns CDR1 SGHRS and CDR2 YFSETQ. Written as DNA, the CDR3 is TGCGCCAGCAGCTTGGGTAGCGGACAATACAATGAGCAGTTCTTC. Translation: CASSLGSGQYNEQFF.

The chain employs TRBV11-2 and TRBJ1-1; 9 positions agree with TRBD1. V lost 4 bases, J lost 0 bases, and 9 bases stayed unmatched. Per germline, CDR1 SGHAT and CDR2 FQNNGV. The CDR3 has 17 residues. The CDR3 coding sequence is TGTGCCAGCAGCTCTGGACAGGGGTCCCTCATGAACACTGAAGCTTTCTTT. Protein product: CASSSGQGSLMNTEAFF.

The chain uses TRBV7-9 and TRBJ1-4; 8 nucleotides agree with TRBD1. The CDR3 has 14 residues. V was pared by 3 bases and J by 7 bases, with 4 bases of the junction left unmatched. CDR1 is SEHNR, CDR2 FQNEAQ, per germline (reference sequence). For the CDR3, the DNA is TGTGCCAGCAGCTTGACAGGGGTCCTTGAAAAACTGTTTTTT. It encodes CASSLTGVLEKLFF.

A word on this clone: Other DNA sequences of this sample code for an identical CDR3. This rearrangement joins TRBV5-1 to TRBJ2-5, with D possibly TRBD1 on 6 matching bases. Trimming removed 1 base at V and 3 bases at J, with 10 bases between. Germline CDR1 and CDR2: SGHRS and YFSETQ. The CDR3 extends over 14 amino acids. The CDR3 loop reads CASSLRAGEETQYF. Here the CDR3 DNA reads TGCGCCAGCAGCTTGAGGGCAGGGGAAGAGACCCAGTACTTC.

The chain has TRBV5-1 and TRBJ2-1, with 7 positions matching TRBD1. The germline V gene encodes CDR1 SGHRS and CDR2 YFSETQ. Trimming removed 4 bases from V and 5 bases from J; junction bases left unmatched: 3. This CDR3 spans 13 amino acids. The CDR3 is CASSRGQNNEQFF. The CDR3 DNA is TGCGCCAGCAGCAGGGGACAGAACAATGAGCAGTTCTTC.

V and J are TRBV4-2 and TRBJ1-5; 8 bases map to TRBD1. The CDR3 runs 17 residues. The germline CDR1 and CDR2 sequences are LGHNA and YNFKEQ. Trimming cost V 0 bases and J 2 bases; bases outside gene matches: 6. CDR3 DNA: TGTGCCAGCAGCCAAGAGGGGCAGGGGGCTGGCAATCAGCCCCAGCATTTT. Protein sequence: CASSQEGQGAGNQPQHF.

The chain employs TRBV2 and TRBJ1-5, with 11 nucleotides matching TRBD1. The ends lost 7 bases at V and 6 bases at J; junction bases unmatched: 8. The CDR3 covers 15 residues. Germline V lookup: CDR1 SNHLY, CDR2 FYNNEI. CDR3 sequence reads: CASNQDRGRSQPQHF. In nucleotides, the CDR3 is TGTGCCAGCAATCAGGACAGGGGGCGAAGTCAGCCCCAGCATTTT.

The chain joins TRBV7-9 to TRBJ2-1, with a tentative D call TRBD1 (5 bases). The germline V gene encodes CDR1 SEHNR and CDR2 FQNEAQ (reference sequence). V gave up 6 bases and J gave up 9 bases, with 18 bases separating them. CDR3 length equals 14 residues. The DNA of the CDR3 is TGTGCCAGCAGGCCTGGACAACGGGCAAGTGAGCAGTTCTTC. Encoded protein: CASRPGQRASEQFF.

The CDR3 loop reads CASREQGAHGYTF. The CDR3 DNA follows: TGTGCCAGCAGGGAACAGGGGGCGCATGGCTACACCTTC. The rearrangement links TRBV2 to TRBJ1-2; TRBD1 agrees at 9 bases. CDR1 SNHLY and CDR2 FYNNEI come from the germline V gene. V lost 6 bases and J lost 6; bases outside the gene matches: 5. CDR3 length: 13 residues.

The CDR3 spells CASRKGGQGDYGYTF. The DNA of the CDR3 is TGTGCCAGCAGGAAGGGAGGACAGGGTGACTATGGCTACACCTTC. The chain is built from TRBV6-5 and TRBJ1-2, with TRBD1 matching 8 bases. Trimming cost V 6 bases and J 3 bases; bases outside gene matches: 9. Germline CDR1 MNHEY, CDR2 SVGAGI. The CDR3 runs 15 residues.

The chain joins TRBV7-9 to TRBJ1-1; D is possibly TRBD1 (5 bases). The CDR3 has 15 residues. V was cut by 5 bases and J by 4 bases, with 17 bases left in between. The germline gives CDR1 SEHNR, CDR2 FQNEAQ (reference sequence). The CDR3 coding sequence is TGTGCCAGCAGCCCAAGGAGGGGAAGGGGCACTGAAGCTTTCTTT. Residues: CASSPRRGRGTEAFF.

V and J are TRBV9 and TRBJ2-5; 11 bases map to TRBD2. Germline loops: CDR1 SGDLS, CDR2 YYNGEE. Trimming at V came to 4 bases and at J to 4 bases, leaving 9 bases not matched to a gene. CDR3 length equals 16 residues. CDR3 in amino acids: CASSLHSGRGGETQYF. For the CDR3, the DNA is TGTGCCAGCAGCCTCCATAGCGGGAGGGGGGGAGAGACCCAGTACTTC.